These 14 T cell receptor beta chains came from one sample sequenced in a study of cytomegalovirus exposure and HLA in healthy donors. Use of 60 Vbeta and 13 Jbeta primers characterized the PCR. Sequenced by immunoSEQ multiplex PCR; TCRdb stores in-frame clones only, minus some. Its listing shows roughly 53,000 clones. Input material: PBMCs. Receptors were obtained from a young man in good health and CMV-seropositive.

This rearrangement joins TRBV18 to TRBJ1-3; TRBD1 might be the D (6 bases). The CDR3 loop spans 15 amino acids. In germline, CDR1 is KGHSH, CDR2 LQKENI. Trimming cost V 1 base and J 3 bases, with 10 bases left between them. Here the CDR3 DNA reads TGTGCCAGCTCACCACGAAACAGGGTTGGAAACACCATATATTTT. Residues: CASSPRNRVGNTIYF.

The CDR3 region is CASSLLGLAGGSDTQYF. CDR3 DNA sequence: TGTGCCAGCAGCTTATTGGGACTAGCGGGAGGGTCAGATACGCAGTATTTT. The gene calls are TRBV11-3 and TRBJ2-3, with 16 bases aligning to TRBD2. V shed 2 bases and J 4 bases; nucleotides not matched to a gene: 3. Per germline, CDR1 SGHNT and CDR2 YENEEA. This CDR3 comprises 17 residues.

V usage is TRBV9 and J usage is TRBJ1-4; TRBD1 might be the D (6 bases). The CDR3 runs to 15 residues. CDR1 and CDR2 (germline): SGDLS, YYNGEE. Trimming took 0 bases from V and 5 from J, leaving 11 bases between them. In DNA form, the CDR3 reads TGTGCCAGCAGCGTAGGGGTGGGGGCAAATGAAAAACTGTTTTTT. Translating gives CASSVGVGANEKLFF.

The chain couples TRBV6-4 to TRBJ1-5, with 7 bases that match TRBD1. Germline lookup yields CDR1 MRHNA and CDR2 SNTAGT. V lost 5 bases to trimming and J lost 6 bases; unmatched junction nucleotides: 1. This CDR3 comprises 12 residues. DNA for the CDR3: TGTGCCAGCAGTAACAGGGGTCAGCCCCAGCATTTT. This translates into CASSNRGQPQHF.

This chain's CDR3 is CASTPLRQGAREQYF. The CDR3 coding sequence is TGTGCCAGCACCCCCCTTCGACAGGGGGCGAGGGAGCAGTACTTC. The chain joins TRBV2 to TRBJ2-7; TRBD1 matches 10 bases. The CDR3 is 15 amino acids. Germline-derived CDR1 and CDR2 are SNHLY and FYNNEI. Trimming removed 7 bases from V and 7 bases from J; junction bases left unmatched: 13.

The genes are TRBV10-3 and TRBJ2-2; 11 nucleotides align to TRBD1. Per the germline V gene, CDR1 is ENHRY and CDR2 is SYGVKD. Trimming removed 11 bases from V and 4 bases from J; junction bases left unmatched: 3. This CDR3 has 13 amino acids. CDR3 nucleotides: TGTGCCTCGGGACAGGGGGTCACCGGGGAGCTGTTTTTT. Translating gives CASGQGVTGELFF.

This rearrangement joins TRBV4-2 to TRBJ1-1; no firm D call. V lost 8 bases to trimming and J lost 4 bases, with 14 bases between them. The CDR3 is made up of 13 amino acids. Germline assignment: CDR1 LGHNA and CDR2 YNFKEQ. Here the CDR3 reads CASGVEGATEAFF. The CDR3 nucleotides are TGTGCCAGCGGGGTCGAGGGAGCCACTGAAGCTTTCTTT.

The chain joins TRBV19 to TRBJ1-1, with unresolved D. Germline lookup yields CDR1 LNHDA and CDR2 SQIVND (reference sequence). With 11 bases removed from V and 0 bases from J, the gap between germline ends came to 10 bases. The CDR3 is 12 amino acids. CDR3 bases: TGTGCCGTTGGGAGGATGAACACTGAAGCTTTCTTT. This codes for CAVGRMNTEAFF.

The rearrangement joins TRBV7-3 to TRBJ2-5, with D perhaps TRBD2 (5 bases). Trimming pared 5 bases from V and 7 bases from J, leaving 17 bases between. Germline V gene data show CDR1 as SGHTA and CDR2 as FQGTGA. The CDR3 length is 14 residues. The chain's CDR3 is CASSPSSRVGTQYF. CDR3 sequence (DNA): TGTGCCAGCAGCCCCTCTTCGAGGGTTGGGACCCAGTACTTC.

In nucleotides, the CDR3 is TGTGCCAGCAGCCCCCTTAGCGGGGCCGCCTACAATGAGCAGTTCTTC. Translated: CASSPLSGAAYNEQFF. This rearrangement joins TRBV5-5 to TRBJ2-1; 8 bases match TRBD2. The CDR3 consists of 16 residues. The V segment lost 4 bases and the J segment 2 bases; nucleotides outside the gene matches: 8. The germline V gene encodes CDR1 SGHKS and CDR2 YYEKEE (reference sequence). Combining the CDR3 with reference TRBV5-5 and TRBJ2-1 gives the whole variable domain DAGVTQSPTHLIKTRGQQVTLRCSPISGHKSVSWYQQVLGQGPQFIFQYYEKEERGRGNFPDRFSARQFPNYSSELNVNALLLGDSALYLCASSPLSGAAYNEQFFGPGTRLTVL.

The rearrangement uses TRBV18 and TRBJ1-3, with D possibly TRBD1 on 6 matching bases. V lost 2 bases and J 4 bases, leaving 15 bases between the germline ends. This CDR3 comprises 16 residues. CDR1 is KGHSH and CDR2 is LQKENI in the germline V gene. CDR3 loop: CASSPTRRGYGNTIYF. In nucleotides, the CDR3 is TGTGCCAGCTCACCAACCCGCAGGGGTTACGGAAACACCATATATTTT. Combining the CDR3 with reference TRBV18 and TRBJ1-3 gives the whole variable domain NAGVMQNPRHLVRRRGQEARLRCSPMKGHSHVYWYRQLPEEGLKFMVYLQKENIIDESGMPKERFSAEFPKEGPSILRIQQVVRGDSAAYFCASSPTRRGYGNTIYFGEGSWLTVV.

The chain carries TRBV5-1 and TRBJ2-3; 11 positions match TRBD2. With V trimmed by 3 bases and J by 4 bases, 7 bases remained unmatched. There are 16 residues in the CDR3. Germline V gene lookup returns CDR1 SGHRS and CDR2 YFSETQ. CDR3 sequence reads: CASSSLSGRAPDTQYF. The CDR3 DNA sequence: TGCGCCAGCAGCTCCCTTAGCGGGAGGGCCCCAGATACGCAGTATTTT.

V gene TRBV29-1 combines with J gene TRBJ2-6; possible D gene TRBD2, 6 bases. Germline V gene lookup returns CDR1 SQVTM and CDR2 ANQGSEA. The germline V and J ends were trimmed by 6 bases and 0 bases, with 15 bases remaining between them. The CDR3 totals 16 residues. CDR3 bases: TGCAGCGTCGCGGGACCCTTGAGCTCTGGGGCCAACGTCCTGACTTTC. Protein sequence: CSVAGPLSSGANVLTF.

As DNA, the CDR3 is TGTGCCAGCAGTGAAGTCGGACTTTACGAGCAGTACTTC. Protein sequence: CASSEVGLYEQYF. The chain links TRBV6-1 to TRBJ2-7; D might be TRBD2 (5 bases). CDR1 and CDR2 (germline): MNHNS, SASEGT. Trimming stripped 1 base from V and 4 bases from J, with 8 bases between. CDR3 length equals 13 residues.